The count of the clone carrying this TCR beta chain is one. These data are taken from a study of cytomegalovirus exposure and HLA in healthy donors. Germline V CDR1 and CDR2: SGHAT, FQNNGV. Trimming removed 3 bases from V and 1 base from J; junction bases left unmatched: 4. The CDR3 contains 15 residues. PCR was performed using 60 Vbeta and 13 Jbeta primers. The assay was immunoSEQ multiplex PCR, and TCRdb's table has in-frame clones only and misses some. This table holds fewer than 55,000 clones, 55% to 75% found once. This TCR was sampled from a man between 60 and 75 years old in good health and CMV-seropositive. This chain links TRBV11-2 with TRBJ1-1, with 8 bases aligning to TRBD1. Sequencing was carried out using PBMCs. The CDR3: CASSLGQVTNTEAFF. The CDR3 bases are TGTGCCAGCAGCTTGGGACAGGTGACGAACACTGAAGCTTTCTTT.